The 7 T cell receptor beta chains listed next were all sequenced from one sample in a study of vaccination effects on CD4 cells after COVID-19. No antigen has been assigned to these receptors. Measured with immunoSEQ multiplex PCR; TCRdb has only the in-frame clones, and not every one. The data contain around 49,000 clones, about 75% of them singletons. ViraFEST assay sequencing came after antigen-specific CD4+ T cells were expanded with viral peptide pools. A 10-day culture period preceded the isolation of CD4+ T cells. Confirmation by PCR established that the person had SARS-CoV-2 infection between March and December 2020. This specimen was CD4+ T cells from PBMCs cultured with a peptide pool, taken before COVID-19 vaccination. The receptors stem from a human donor who had a prior SARS-CoV-2 infection.

The chain is built from TRBV5-6 and TRBJ2-7, with TRBD2 identical over 7 bases. V trimming: 8 bases; J trimming: 3 bases; junction bases outside the gene matches: 8. The CDR3 extends over 13 amino acids. The germline gives CDR1 SGHDT, CDR2 YYEEEE. The CDR3 nucleotides are TGTGCCAGTGAACTGGCGGGAGTCTACGAGCAGTACTTC. Translated, it gives CASELAGVYEQYF.

Only a few counts were recorded for this clone. The rearrangement uses TRBV4-1 and TRBJ1-2; maybe TRBD1 (5 bases). Germline V gene data show CDR1 as MGHRA and CDR2 as YSYEKL. The CDR3 consists of 16 residues. The ends were cut back, 0 bases at V and 2 bases at J, with 13 bases in the middle. The CDR3 here is CASSQDLGRRNYGYTF. The CDR3 DNA is TGCGCCAGCAGCCAAGATCTGGGACGGAGGAACTATGGCTACACCTTC.

This chain links TRBV5-5 with TRBJ1-2, with TRBD1 matching over 7 bases. J gave up 8 bases and V 4 bases, and 8 bases lay outside the gene matches. This CDR3 contains 13 residues. Germline V lookup: CDR1 SGHKS, CDR2 YYEKEE (reference sequence). The CDR3 DNA reads TGTGCCAGCAGCCAACAGGGGCCGGAGGGCTACACCTTC. Protein product: CASSQQGPEGYTF.

Details on this clone: Mismatch with germline at one junction end may stem from a read error. This chain uses TRBV5-4 with TRBJ2-7; maybe TRBD2 (5 bases). CDR3 length equals 14 residues. Germline V gene data show CDR1 as SGHNT and CDR2 as YYREEE (reference sequence). The CDR3 nucleotides are TGTGCCAGCAGCTTGAAGGCTAGCTCCCACGAGCAGTACTTC. Amino acid sequence: CASSLKASSHEQYF.

J is TRBJ2-7 and V is TRBV4-1; TRBD2 agrees at 9 bases. The germline V gene has CDR1 MGHRA and CDR2 YSYEKL. The CDR3 has 16 residues. Losses at the gene ends were 4 bases for V and 2 bases for J; bases not matched to a gene: 9. CDR3 DNA sequence: TGCGCCAGCAGCCTGACCTTAGCGGGGGCCACCTACGAGCAGTACTTC. Translating gives CASSLTLAGATYEQYF.

V gene TRBV7-6 combines with J gene TRBJ2-5; TRBD1 aligns across 11 bases. Germline values: CDR1 SGHVS, CDR2 FNYEAQ. CDR3 size: 20 residues. Trimming took 5 bases from V and 5 from J; bases not matched to a gene: 22. CDR3 amino acids: CASSHPEGQGALGIGETQYF. The CDR3 DNA reads TGTGCCAGCAGCCACCCAGAAGGACAGGGGGCGCTTGGGATTGGGGAGACCCAGTACTTC.

In nucleotides, the CDR3 is TGTGCCACCAGTGATTTCACTAGCGGAAACAATGAGCAGTTCTTC. Translating gives CATSDFTSGNNEQFF. The rearrangement links TRBV24-1 to TRBJ2-1; 8 positions match TRBD2. Germline V gene lookup returns CDR1 KGHDR and CDR2 SFDVKD. V dropped 1 base and J dropped 5; count of bases not matched to a gene: 3. The CDR3 loop spans 15 amino acids.